The 20 T cell receptor beta chains listed next were all sequenced from one sample in a study of blood T cell repertoires in COVID-19. Using immunoSEQ multiplex PCR, the repertoire was profiled, and TCRdb retains in-frame clones only, with some absent. Among around 260,000 clones listed, roughly 89% were seen once. The sequenced sample was peripheral blood. The receptors were gathered from a man aged 25 to 45 with acute or convalescent COVID-19.

The chain links TRBV5-1 to TRBJ1-3, with a possible D match to TRBD1 (6 bases). The CDR3 has 16 residues. Trimming took off 4 bases at V and 0 bases at J, with 14 bases between the two ends. Germline CDR1 SGHRS, CDR2 YFSETQ. The CDR3 nucleotides read TGCGCCAGCAGCATGAGGACAGCTAGCTCTGGAAACACCATATATTTT. As protein: CASSMRTASSGNTIYF.

The V gene is TRBV11-2, the J gene TRBJ1-1, with 8 bases aligning to TRBD1. This CDR3 comprises 15 residues. Unmatched junction bases numbered 5, after V lost 5 bases and J lost 0 bases. Germline V gene data show CDR1 as SGHAT and CDR2 as FQNNGV. CDR3 region: CASSISTGVNTEAFF. The CDR3 DNA reads TGTGCCAGCAGCATATCGACAGGGGTGAACACTGAAGCTTTCTTT. The full variable domain, in which reference TRBV11-2 and TRBJ1-1 provide the parts outside the CDR3, is EAGVAQSPRYKIIEKRQSVAFWCNPISGHATLYWYQQILGQGPKLLIQFQNNGVVDDSQLPKDRFSAERLKGVDSTLKIQPAKLEDSAVYLCASSISTGVNTEAFFGQGTRLTVV.

The J gene is TRBJ2-6, the V gene TRBV14, with 7 bases matching TRBD1. Germline lookup yields CDR1 SGHDN and CDR2 FVKESK. V gave up 1 base and J gave up 2 bases; unmatched junction bases: 17. The CDR3 runs 21 residues. The CDR3 DNA follows: TGTGCCAGCAGCCAAGGGATTCACAGGGGTTTCATTAAAACTGGGGCCAACGTCCTGACTTTC. Its protein is CASSQGIHRGFIKTGANVLTF.

The chain carries TRBV6-2 or TRBV6-3 and TRBJ2-3; D is ambiguous. Looked up from germline, CDR1 is MNHEY and CDR2 is SVGEGT. The V end was cut by 4 bases, the J end by 2 bases, with 13 bases between. The CDR3 runs 15 residues. The CDR3 loop is CASSWSPTVTDTQYF. For the CDR3, the DNA is TGTGCCAGCAGTTGGTCCCCCACAGTCACAGATACGCAGTATTTT.

The rearrangement links TRBV6-1 to TRBJ1-4; 7 positions agree with TRBD1. This CDR3 has 14 amino acids. J gave up 9 bases and V 1 base, and 5 bases lay outside the gene matches. Germline CDR1 is MNHNS and CDR2 is SASEGT. CDR3 region: CASSEDRGVKKLFF. For the CDR3, the DNA is TGTGCCAGCAGTGAAGACAGGGGCGTGAAAAAACTGTTTTTT.

This chain links TRBV19 with TRBJ2-7, with a possible D match to TRBD2 (5 bases). V was shortened by 3 bases and J by 2 bases, with 14 bases between the two germline ends. The germline V gene has CDR1 LNHDA and CDR2 SQIVND (reference sequence). The CDR3 contains 15 residues. CDR3: CASSMDSHETYEQYF. The CDR3 DNA follows: TGTGCCAGTAGTATGGACTCCCATGAAACCTACGAGCAGTACTTC.

The chain links TRBV18 to TRBJ1-1, with D unresolved. Germline assignment: CDR1 KGHSH and CDR2 LQKENI. The CDR3 runs to 14 residues. The V gene lost 6 bases and the J gene lost 5 bases, with 16 bases spanning the gap. This CDR3 reads CASSYGRGNTEAFF. CDR3 bases: TGTGCCAGCTCCTACGGGCGGGGAAATACTGAAGCTTTCTTT.

V gene TRBV12-3 or TRBV12-4 combines with J gene TRBJ2-4; 7 bases are a match to TRBD2. This CDR3 region has 12 residues. The junction had 3 bases not matched to a gene; V was cut back by 5 bases and J by 8 bases. The DNA for the CDR3 is TGTGCCAGCAGTGGGGGGGTGGACATTCAGTACTTC. Encoded protein: CASSGGVDIQYF.

V is TRBV5-1 and J is TRBJ1-6; perhaps TRBD1 as D (5 bases). Trimming cost V 4 bases and J 3 bases, with 11 bases left between them. The CDR3 contains 15 residues. Germline loops: CDR1 SGHRS, CDR2 YFSETQ. The CDR3 region is CASSPGQNYNSPLHF. CDR3 DNA sequence: TGCGCCAGCAGCCCAGGGCAGAACTATAATTCACCCCTCCACTTT.

The chain links TRBV7-8 to TRBJ1-4, with D possibly being TRBD1 (6 bases). The CDR3 is 18 residues long. CDR1 is SGHVS, CDR2 FQNEAQ, per germline. V was trimmed by 0 bases and J by 6 bases, leaving 20 bases between them. CDR3 amino acids: CASSLARMRTGWDEKLFF. The CDR3 nucleotides are TGTGCCAGCAGCTTAGCGCGGATGAGAACAGGGTGGGATGAAAAACTGTTTTTT.

The V call is TRBV30, the J call TRBJ2-1; TRBD1 matches at 7 bases. The CDR3 consists of 15 residues. J lost 2 bases, V lost 4 bases, and 8 bases had no gene match. Germline-derived CDR1 and CDR2 are GTSNPN and SVGIG (reference sequence). The CDR3 spells CAWTVGTAPYNEQFF. CDR3 coding DNA: TGTGCCTGGACGGTGGGGACAGCACCCTACAATGAGCAGTTCTTC.

The V call is TRBV11-2, the J call TRBJ2-3; D is perhaps TRBD1 (6 bases). The germline V and J ends were trimmed by 6 bases and 1 base, with 17 bases remaining between them. This CDR3 is built from 16 residues. CDR1 SGHAT and CDR2 FQNNGV come from the germline V gene. CDR3 DNA sequence: TGTGCCAGCAGTCGGATAGGGGGTTGGGGCACAGATACGCAGTATTTT. Translation gives CASSRIGGWGTDTQYF.

The chain joins TRBV5-1 to TRBJ1-3, with D perhaps TRBD1 (6 bases). V lost 4 bases and J lost 1, with 15 bases in between. This CDR3 is 16 amino acids long. Germline V CDR1 and CDR2: SGHRS, YFSETQ. CDR3 in amino acids: CASSLGGGQSGNTIYF. CDR3 nucleotides: TGCGCCAGCAGCCTAGGGGGAGGGCAATCTGGAAACACCATATATTTT.

The CDR3 DNA is TGTGCCAGCAGTCGAGGCTACGAGCAGTACTTC. Residues: CASSRGYEQYF. The J gene is TRBJ2-7, the V gene TRBV28; the D is unclear. CDR1 is MDHEN, CDR2 SYDVKM, per germline. V was clipped by 5 bases and J by 3 bases, with 5 bases between them. The CDR3 totals 11 residues.

The chain links TRBV12-5 to TRBJ2-1; D gene uncertain. This CDR3 region has 13 residues. Trimming took 6 bases from V and 7 from J, leaving 13 bases between them. Germline-derived CDR1 and CDR2 are LGHNT and FRNRAP. The CDR3 region is CASGPTLSNEQFF. The CDR3 nucleotides read TGTGCTAGTGGCCCCACCCTTAGTAATGAGCAGTTCTTC.

DNA of the CDR3: TGTGCCAGCAGTTCCGGGACACTAGAGAACACTGAAGCTTTCTTT. This sequence encodes CASSSGTLENTEAFF. The chain combines TRBV6-4 with TRBJ1-1, with a weak D call TRBD1 (6 bases). Germline CDR1 MRHNA, CDR2 SNTAGT. This CDR3 is 15 amino acids long. Trimming cost V 5 bases and J 1 base, with 14 bases left between them.

This sequence joins TRBV5-8 and TRBJ2-3; TRBD2 matches 12 bases. V lost 1 base, J lost 2 bases, and 5 bases stayed unmatched. The CDR3 runs to 17 residues. The V gene's germline CDR1 is SGHTS and CDR2 YDEGEE. The CDR3 region is CASSLRLAGGYTDTQYF. CDR3 coding DNA: TGTGCCAGCAGCTTGCGGCTAGCGGGGGGGTACACAGATACGCAGTATTTT.

This clone was seen only a few times. The chain has TRBV27 and TRBJ1-2, with D possibly matching TRBD1 (5 bases). Trimming left V 6 bases short and J 0 bases short, with 14 bases between. Germline CDR1 MNHEY, CDR2 SMNVEV (reference sequence). The CDR3 extends over 15 amino acids. The CDR3 reads CASSPSGVSNYGYTF. The CDR3 DNA sequence: TGTGCCAGCAGCCCCTCGGGGGTTTCTAACTATGGCTACACCTTC.

This rearrangement joins TRBV11-3 to TRBJ2-6; TRBD1 is a possible D gene (5 bases). Germline CDR1 reads SGHNT; CDR2 reads YENEEA. The CDR3 extends over 18 amino acids. Trimming cost V 2 bases and J 1 base, with 15 bases left between them. CDR3 nucleotides: TGTGCCAGCAGCTTATGTTCAGGGTGGTTATCTGGGGCCAACGTCCTGACTTTC. Amino acid sequence: CASSLCSGWLSGANVLTF.

This rearrangement joins TRBV5-1 to TRBJ2-1; D might be TRBD2 (5 bases). V lost 2 bases and J lost 10, with 13 bases in between. This CDR3 is 13 amino acids long. The germline gives CDR1 SGHRS, CDR2 YFSETQ. For the CDR3, the DNA is TGCGCCAGCAGCTTTAGTGCTAGCCTCGAGCAGTTCTTC. Translating it yields CASSFSASLEQFF. Full variable domain (rest looked up from reference TRBV5-1 and TRBJ2-1): KAGVTQTPRYLIKTRGQQVTLSCSPISGHRSVSWYQQTPGQGLQFLFEYFSETQRNKGNFPGRFSGRQFSNSRSEMNVSTLELGDSALYLCASSFSASLEQFFGPGTRLTVL.